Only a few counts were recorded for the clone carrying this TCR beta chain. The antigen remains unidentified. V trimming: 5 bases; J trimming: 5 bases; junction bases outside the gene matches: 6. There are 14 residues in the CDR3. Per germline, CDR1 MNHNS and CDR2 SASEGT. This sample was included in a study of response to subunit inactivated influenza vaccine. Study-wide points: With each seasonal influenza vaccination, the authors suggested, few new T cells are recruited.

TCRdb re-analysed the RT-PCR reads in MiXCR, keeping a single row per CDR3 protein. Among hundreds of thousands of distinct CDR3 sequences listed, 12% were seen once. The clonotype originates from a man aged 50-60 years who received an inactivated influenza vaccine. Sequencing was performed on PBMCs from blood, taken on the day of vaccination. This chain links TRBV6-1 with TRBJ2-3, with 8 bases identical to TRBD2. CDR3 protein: CASSPGRGGDTQYF. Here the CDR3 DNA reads TGTGCCAGCAGTCCCGGACGGGGGGGAGATACGCAGTATTTT.